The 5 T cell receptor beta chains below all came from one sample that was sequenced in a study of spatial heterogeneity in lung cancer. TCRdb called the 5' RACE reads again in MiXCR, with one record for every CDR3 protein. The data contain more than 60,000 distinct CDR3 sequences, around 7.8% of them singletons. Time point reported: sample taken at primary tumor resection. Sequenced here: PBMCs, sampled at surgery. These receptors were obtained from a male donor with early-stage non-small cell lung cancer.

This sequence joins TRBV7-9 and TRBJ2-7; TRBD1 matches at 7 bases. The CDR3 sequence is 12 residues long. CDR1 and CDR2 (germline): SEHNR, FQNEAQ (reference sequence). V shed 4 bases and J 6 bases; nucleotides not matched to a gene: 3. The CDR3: CASSSTGPEQYF. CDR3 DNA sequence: TGTGCCAGCAGCTCGACAGGGCCCGAGCAGTACTTC. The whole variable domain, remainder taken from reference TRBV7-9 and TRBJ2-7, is DTGVSQNPRHKITKRGQNVTFRCDPISEHNRLYWYRQTLGQGPEFLTYFQNEAQLEKSRLLSDRFSAERPKGSFSTLEIQRTEQGDSAMYLCASSSTGPEQYFGPGTRLTVT.

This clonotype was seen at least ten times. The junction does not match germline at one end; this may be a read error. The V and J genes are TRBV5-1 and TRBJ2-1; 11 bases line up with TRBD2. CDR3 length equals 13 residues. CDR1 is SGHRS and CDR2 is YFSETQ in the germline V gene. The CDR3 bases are TGCGCCAGCAGATTGGGACTAGCGGATTTCCAGTTCTTC. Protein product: CASRLGLADFQFF.

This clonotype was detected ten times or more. The CDR3 is CASSQVGKGEAFF. The DNA of the CDR3 is TGCGCCAGCAGCCAAGTTGGGAAGGGGGAAGCTTTCTTT. This chain connects TRBV4-1 to TRBJ1-1; maybe TRBD1 (5 bases). The V and J ends lost 1 base and 8 bases respectively, with 11 bases between them. The CDR3 is made up of 13 amino acids. In germline, CDR1 is MGHRA, CDR2 YSYEKL.

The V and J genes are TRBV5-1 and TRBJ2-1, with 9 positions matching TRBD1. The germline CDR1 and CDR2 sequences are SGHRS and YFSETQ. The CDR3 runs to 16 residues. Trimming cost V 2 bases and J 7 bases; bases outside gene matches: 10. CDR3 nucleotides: TGCGCCAGCAGCTTCGGGGTGGGACAGGGACAGAATGAGCAGTTCTTC. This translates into CASSFGVGQGQNEQFF.

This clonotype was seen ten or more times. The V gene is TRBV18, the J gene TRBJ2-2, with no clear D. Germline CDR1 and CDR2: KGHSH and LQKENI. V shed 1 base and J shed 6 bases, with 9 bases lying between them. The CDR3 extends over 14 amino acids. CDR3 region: CASSPQGVAGELFF. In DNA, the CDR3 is TGTGCCAGCTCACCACAGGGTGTGGCCGGGGAGCTGTTTTTT.